This T cell receptor (beta chain) was captured in a study of identical twins. Study-wide results and limits: Instead of following the same donors, the conclusions were based on cross-sectional statistical analysis. When twins shared out-of-frame alpha sequences, those sequences had excess low generation probability. Partial confounding of zero-insertion analyses by invariant MAIT and iNKT cells was possible. Cord blood beta clonotypes that were abundant carried fewer insertions, and memory repertoires showed no such trend.

MiXCR, applied by TCRdb to the 5' RACE reads, yields one record per CDR3 protein. Here the sample spans 640,000 or so distinct CDR3 sequences, over 5% being singletons. This clonotype was seen a handful of times. Its specificity is not known. This clonotype was sampled from a man between 18 and 29 years old in good health. Sequencing was carried out using naive T cells sorted from blood.

The DNA for the CDR3 is TGTGCCAGCAGCTCGACTAGCGGGAGGCTCGAGCAGTACTTC. Amino acids: CASSSTSGRLEQYF. The rearrangement joins TRBV7-9 to TRBJ2-7; the match to TRBD2 covers 13 bases. V dropped 4 bases and J dropped 6; count of bases not matched to a gene: 3. The CDR3 loop spans 14 amino acids. Germline CDR1 and CDR2: SEHNR and FQNEAQ (reference sequence).